What follows are 8 T cell receptor beta chains derived from one specimen sequenced in a study of CD8 T cells in ankylosing spondylitis. Study-level findings and limits: Several highly homologous variants made up a TCR beta motif, and this motif appeared characteristic of ankylosing spondylitis blood.

Their antigens remain unidentified. Each CDR3 protein gets one entry after TCRdb re-called the 5' RACE reads with MiXCR. Of around 890,000 distinct CDR3 sequences listed, approximately 12% are singletons. Sequenced material: blood, either unsorted or a sorted T cell fraction (not recorded which). The receptors here all came from a male donor with ankylosing spondylitis.

This chain uses TRBV28 with TRBJ1-6; tentatively, D is TRBD1 (5 bases). Germline V gene data show CDR1 as MDHEN and CDR2 as SYDVKM. V was shortened by 7 bases and J by 6 bases, with 7 bases between the two germline ends. This CDR3 contains 12 residues. The CDR3 coding sequence is TGTGCCAGCACAGGGATTAATTCACCCCTCCACTTT. Translation gives CASTGINSPLHF.

This chain joins TRBV7-9 and TRBJ2-5, with D hard to call. CDR1 is SEHNR and CDR2 is FQNEAQ in the germline V gene (reference sequence). The CDR3 is 14 amino acids. Trimming took off 1 base at V and 7 bases at J, with 13 bases between the two ends. CDR3 sequence: CASSLETASGTQYF. The CDR3 DNA is TGTGCCAGCAGCTTAGAAACAGCGTCGGGGACCCAGTACTTC.

In its sample, this clonotype was seen a few times. The V and J genes are TRBV20-1 and TRBJ2-7; 7 bases map to TRBD1. The V and J ends lost 3 bases and 1 base, in that order; junction bases with no gene match: 6. Germline-derived CDR1 and CDR2 are DFQATT and SNEGSKA (reference sequence). The length of the CDR3 is 14 residues. CDR3 amino acids: CSASRQGLSYEQYF. The CDR3 nucleotides read TGCAGTGCTAGCAGACAGGGTTTGTCCTACGAGCAGTACTTC.

There are a few counts of this clonotype. This rearrangement joins TRBV29-1 to TRBJ1-2, with no clear D. Germline CDR1 is SQVTM and CDR2 is ANQGSEA. This CDR3 is 13 amino acids long. V lost 3 bases and J 0 bases, leaving 8 bases between the germline ends. Here the CDR3 reads CSVELTANYGYTF. Written as DNA, the CDR3 is TGCAGCGTTGAGTTAACGGCTAACTATGGCTACACCTTC.

This chain uses TRBV18 with TRBJ2-7, with 8 bases fitting TRBD2. V gave up 2 bases and J gave up 5 bases; unmatched junction bases: 5. The CDR3 consists of 14 residues. CDR1 and CDR2 from the germline V gene are KGHSH and LQKENI. The DNA of the CDR3 is TGTGCCAGCTCACCAGCCTTCGGGAGGGACGAGCAGTACTTC. This encodes CASSPAFGRDEQYF. The entire variable domain, with the rest obtained from reference TRBV18 and TRBJ2-7, is as follows: NAGVMQNPRHLVRRRGQEARLRCSPMKGHSHVYWYRQLPEEGLKFMVYLQKENIIDESGMPKERFSAEFPKEGPSILRIQQVVRGDSAAYFCASSPAFGRDEQYFGPGTRLTVT.

J is TRBJ2-3 and V is TRBV4-3; D not resolved. The ends were cut back, 5 bases at V and 0 bases at J, with 6 bases in the middle. This CDR3 has 13 amino acids. Germline assignment: CDR1 LGHNA and CDR2 YSLEER. CDR3 in amino acids: CASSEWSTDTQYF. CDR3 DNA: TGCGCCAGCAGCGAGTGGAGCACAGATACGCAGTATTTT.

V is TRBV25-1 and J is TRBJ2-7, with D perhaps TRBD1 (6 bases). Germline CDR1 MGHDK, CDR2 SYGVNS. Trimming left V 4 bases short and J 7 bases short, with 14 bases between. This CDR3 spans 13 amino acids. CDR3 sequence (DNA): TGTGCCAGCAGTGCTGAGGGGGTCGGGGAGCAGTACTTC. It encodes CASSAEGVGEQYF.

V is TRBV7-2 and J is TRBJ2-7, with D uncertain. Trimming removed 2 bases from V and 6 bases from J, with 11 bases in between. From germline, CDR1 is SGHTA and CDR2 FQGNSA. The CDR3 extends over 13 amino acids. CDR3: CASSLTLRREQYF. CDR3 DNA: TGTGCCAGCAGCTTAACCCTTCGACGCGAGCAGTACTTC.